The clone carrying this TCR beta chain was observed once. Sequencing of TCR beta was performed on blood CD8+ and CD4+ T cells. The multiple sclerosis control cohort comprised treatment-naive individuals presenting with stable or active relapsing-remitting disease. The sample belongs to a study of CD8 T cells in Susac syndrome. With random hexamers, about 0.5 to 1 ug RNA was reverse transcribed. The TCR beta CDR3 was amplified by immunoSEQ multiplex PCR across 54 Vbeta, 13 Jbeta. TCRdb re-analysed the immunoSEQ multiplex PCR reads in MiXCR, keeping a single row per CDR3 protein. The table has around 130,000 distinct CDR3 sequences, around 91% seen once. V was cut by 5 bases and J by 8 bases, with 18 bases left in between. The CDR3 runs 14 residues. CDR1 and CDR2 from the germline V gene are SEHNR and FQNEAQ (reference sequence).

The source is a human donor with multiple sclerosis. The sample consisted of CD8+ T cells from PBMCs. V usage is TRBV7-9 and J usage is TRBJ1-2; D possibly corresponds to TRBD1 (6 bases). CDR3 residues: CASSPEGGALGYTF. The CDR3 region has the DNA TGTGCCAGCAGCCCCGAGGGGGGGGCCCTCGGCTACACCTTC.